The sequence of this T cell receptor beta chain was determined in a study of T cells after yellow fever vaccination. Looking at the study overall: Preparation used SMART-Seq v4 Ultra Low Input for the low-cell-number fractions.

Study-wide findings and caveats: Some clonotypes, a small share, were shared between CD4 and CD8 compartments. The study found a weaker secondary response that peaked faster, day 5 versus 15. In post-booster samples, most primary-vaccination clones reappeared (about 95% CD4, around 87% CD8).

This clonotype was observed a handful of times. The antigen remains undetermined. TCRdb passed the 5' RACE reads through MiXCR, listing each CDR3 protein once. The table lists about 330,000 distinct CDR3 sequences, about 4% of them singletons, with just under 25% in the top ten. This CDR3 has 20 amino acids. V shed 0 bases, J shed 4 bases, and the junction held 17 bases outside the gene matches. Germline assignment: CDR1 LGHNA and CDR2 YSLEER. This material consisted of PBMCs, taken 5 days after the yellow fever booster vaccination. The receptor comes from a man younger than 30 who received the YFV17D yellow fever vaccine. This rearrangement joins TRBV4-3 to TRBJ2-2, with TRBD1 matching over 7 bases. CDR3 in DNA: TGCGCCAGCAGCCAAGATCATAAGGAAAGGTGGCAGGGGGTCACCGGGGAGCTGTTTTTT. Its translation: CASSQDHKERWQGVTGELFF.